This TCR beta chain was profiled in a study of T cells in Graves' hyperthyroidism and ophthalmopathy. V lost 6 bases to trimming and J lost 1 base; unmatched junction nucleotides: 12. Germline assignment: CDR1 DFQATT and CDR2 SNEGSKA (reference sequence). CDR3 size: 16 residues. Amplification of TCR beta CDR3 regions was performed using RNA transcripts as template. Primed by the HTBI set, a first-round RT-PCR was run on the TCR CDR3. TCRdb passed the multiplex PCR reads through MiXCR, listing each CDR3 protein once. The sample lists 85,000 to 110,000 distinct CDR3 sequences, less than 55% occurring once.

The source material was blood. The chain employs TRBV20-1 and TRBJ2-3; the match to TRBD1 covers 8 bases. The TCR comes from a man aged 40-49 years with Graves' hyperthyroidism. This chain's CDR3 is CSAQGQETGGTDTQYF. CDR3 in DNA: TGCAGTGCCCAGGGCCAGGAGACAGGGGGCACAGATACGCAGTATTTT.